This T cell receptor (beta chain) was sequenced during a study of blood T cell repertoires in COVID-19. In the authors' workflow: Amplification with reference gene primers provided the estimates of nucleated cell counts. Sequenced by immunoSEQ multiplex PCR; TCRdb stores in-frame clones only, minus some. V, J and clone size were drawn from that table, and D and trimming were deduced from the DNA. The sample comprises some 260,000 clones, 75% to 95% of which are singletons, and 1.9% rests with the top ten. The CDR3 extends over 15 amino acids. The V segment lost 1 base and the J segment 7 bases; nucleotides outside the gene matches: 4. Germline CDR1 LGHDT, CDR2 YNNKEL (reference sequence).

The sequencing input was PBMCs or T cells enriched from blood (not recorded which). The sequence was obtained from a woman between 18 and 29 years old who had recovered from COVID-19. The rearrangement uses TRBV3-1 (or the pseudogene TRBV3-2) and TRBJ2-1; 10 positions match TRBD1. The CDR3 nucleotides read TGTGCCAGCAGCCAAGGGACAGGGGGTTTTAATGAGCAGTTCTTC. It specifies CASSQGTGGFNEQFF.